These 27 T cell receptor beta chains came from one sample sequenced in a study of radiotherapy plus CTLA-4 blockade in lung cancer. Sequenced by immunoSEQ multiplex PCR; TCRdb stores in-frame clones only, minus some. Counted here are approximately 98,000 clones, around four fifths occurring once; the ten biggest clones make up about 3.5%. This specimen consisted of peripheral blood, obtained from a patient treated with radiotherapy plus ipilimumab. Receptor source: a human donor with non-small cell lung cancer who had a partial response to radiotherapy plus ipilimumab.

Notes on this clone: One end of the junction varies from germline; a read error may be responsible. This rearrangement joins TRBV19 to TRBJ2-1, with D possibly being TRBD2 (6 bases). The CDR3 runs to 15 residues. Germline CDR1 reads LNHDA; CDR2 reads SQIVND (reference sequence). CDR3: CASSISGGSSNEQFF. CDR3 bases: TGTGCCAGTAGTATAAGTGGGGGGTCCTCCAATGAGCAGTTCTTC.

This chain links TRBV18 with TRBJ2-7; possibly TRBD1 for D (5 bases). Germline values: CDR1 KGHSH, CDR2 LQKENI. V lost 3 bases and J lost 5, with 14 bases in between. This CDR3 contains 14 residues. The CDR3 DNA reads as TGTGCCAGCTCACCTAGCCAGGGTAGGGACGAGCAGTACTTC. It translates to CASSPSQGRDEQYF.

The V gene is TRBV18, the J gene TRBJ1-1; possibly TRBD1 for D (6 bases). Trimming took off 2 bases at V and 3 bases at J, with 10 bases between the two ends. This CDR3 has 14 amino acids. Germline CDR1 reads KGHSH; CDR2 reads LQKENI. CDR3 bases: TGTGCCAGCTCACCAACAGGGCGGGACACTGAAGCTTTCTTT. Translated: CASSPTGRDTEAFF.

This clone was seen only a few times. This rearrangement joins TRBV6-1 to TRBJ2-2; D is unclear. V was cut by 1 base and J by 2 bases, with 8 bases left in between. CDR3 length equals 15 residues. Germline lookup yields CDR1 MNHNS and CDR2 SASEGT. This chain's CDR3 is CASSEGQTNTGELFF. For the CDR3, the DNA is TGTGCCAGCAGTGAAGGGCAGACTAACACCGGGGAGCTGTTTTTT.

The chain is built from TRBV23-1 and TRBJ2-6, with D perhaps matching TRBD2 (5 bases). TRBV23-1 is an open reading frame, and its role is uncertain. Deletions cut 0 bases from V and 0 bases from J, with 30 bases between. CDR3 length: 24 amino acids. CDR3 protein: CASSQSWVSPTRERKSSGANVLTF. The CDR3 DNA reads TGCGCCAGCAGTCAATCATGGGTGTCCCCGACTCGCGAGCGGAAGAGCTCTGGGGCCAACGTCCTGACTTTC.

This rearrangement joins TRBV5-4 to TRBJ2-7; 10 bases are shared with TRBD2. V was clipped by 3 bases and J by 7 bases; unmatched bases: 10. Germline CDR1 SGHNT, CDR2 YYREEE (reference sequence). The length of the CDR3 is 15 residues. CDR3 DNA sequence: TGTGCCAGCAGCTCCAGCGGGAGGGCCTCGAGGGAGCAGTACTTC. This codes for CASSSSGRASREQYF.

V gene TRBV5-1 combines with J gene TRBJ2-3, with 7 positions matching TRBD2. Germline lookup yields CDR1 SGHRS and CDR2 YFSETQ. V shed 4 bases and J 3 bases; nucleotides not matched to a gene: 8. The CDR3 extends over 15 amino acids. CDR3 sequence reads: CASSVSSGLTDTQYF. In nucleotides, the CDR3 is TGCGCCAGCAGCGTCTCTAGCGGACTTACAGATACGCAGTATTTT.

The DNA of the CDR3 is TGTGCCAGTAGTTTGGGGACTAGCGGTAACCAAGAGACCCAGTACTTC. Translating it yields CASSLGTSGNQETQYF. The V and J genes are TRBV19 and TRBJ2-5, with 11 bases identical to TRBD2. Germline V gene sequence: CDR1 LNHDA, CDR2 SQIVND (reference sequence). The CDR3 is 16 amino acids. The J segment lost 0 bases and the V segment lost 5 bases, leaving 5 bases of the junction unmatched.

The V call is TRBV7-6, the J call TRBJ1-2, with TRBD1 identical over 12 bases. This CDR3 is 17 amino acids long. The germline gives CDR1 SGHVS, CDR2 FNYEAQ. The J segment lost 4 bases and the V segment lost 0 bases, leaving 6 bases of the junction unmatched. The CDR3 region is CASSLAAGTGGGYGYTF. Written as DNA, the CDR3 is TGTGCCAGCAGCTTAGCGGCCGGGACAGGGGGCGGCTATGGCTACACCTTC.

The rearrangement uses TRBV30 and TRBJ2-5; the match to TRBD2 covers 9 bases. The CDR3 sequence is 13 residues long. From germline, CDR1 is GTSNPN and CDR2 SVGIG (reference sequence). V dropped 3 bases and J dropped 4; count of bases not matched to a gene: 3. The CDR3 protein is CAWRVAGVETQYF. CDR3 nucleotide sequence: TGTGCCTGGAGGGTAGCGGGAGTAGAGACCCAGTACTTC.

This chain uses TRBV5-1 with TRBJ2-3, with D perhaps TRBD1 (5 bases). Germline V gene lookup returns CDR1 SGHRS and CDR2 YFSETQ. The CDR3 has 15 residues. Trimming cost V 7 bases and J 0 bases, with 15 bases left between them. The CDR3 loop is CASRYDSASTDTQYF. CDR3 nucleotide sequence: TGCGCCAGCCGATACGACAGCGCTAGCACAGATACGCAGTATTTT.

The V call is TRBV6-1, the J call TRBJ1-2; D is uncertain. The V gene lost 9 bases and the J gene lost 8 bases, with 19 bases spanning the gap. CDR1 is MNHNS, CDR2 SASEGT, per germline. The CDR3 sequence is 13 residues long. CDR3 DNA: TGTGCCAGTACCCCGCCAAGCCCCTCCGGCTACACCTTC. The encoded protein is CASTPPSPSGYTF.

The J gene is TRBJ1-5, the V gene TRBV6-1; 9 bases align to TRBD1. The CDR3 spans 13 residues. Per germline, CDR1 MNHNS and CDR2 SASEGT. V was clipped by 9 bases and J by 4 bases; unmatched bases: 4. CDR3 nucleotide sequence: TGTGCCAGTTTCGGGACAGGGAATCAGCCCCAGCATTTT. As protein: CASFGTGNQPQHF.

In the case of this clone: Different DNA sequences within this sample yield the same CDR3. This chain joins TRBV5-1 and TRBJ1-4, with 12 positions matching TRBD1. The CDR3 is 14 residues long. Trimming at V came to 3 bases and at J to 8 bases, leaving 2 bases not matched to a gene. Per germline, CDR1 SGHRS and CDR2 YFSETQ. DNA for the CDR3: TGCGCCAGCAGCTCCGGGACAGGGGGCGAAAAACTGTTTTTT. Its protein is CASSSGTGGEKLFF.

This chain joins TRBV11-2 and TRBJ1-1, with D possibly being TRBD1 (5 bases). V was clipped by 2 bases and J by 6 bases, with 10 bases between them. CDR3 size: 13 residues. The germline V gene has CDR1 SGHAT and CDR2 FQNNGV. The CDR3 protein is CASSLSGLSEAFF. The CDR3 DNA reads as TGTGCCAGCAGCTTATCAGGGTTATCTGAAGCTTTCTTT.

This clone was recorded once. The V gene is TRBV18, the J gene TRBJ1-2, with 11 bases that match TRBD1. The CDR3 length is 14 residues. V gave up 5 bases and J gave up 7 bases; unmatched junction bases: 6. Germline CDR1 and CDR2: KGHSH and LQKENI. CDR3 sequence: CASSSGQGASGYTF. The CDR3 DNA is TGTGCCAGCTCATCCGGACAGGGGGCTAGTGGCTACACCTTC.

As DNA, the CDR3 is TGCGCCAGCAGCTTGGAGGTCGATGGGCACGAGCAGTACTTC. This gives the protein CASSLEVDGHEQYF. The rearrangement joins TRBV5-1 to TRBJ2-7; D not resolved. With 0 bases removed from V and 5 bases from J, the gap between germline ends came to 12 bases. CDR1 SGHRS and CDR2 YFSETQ come from the germline V gene. The CDR3 totals 14 residues.

This clone was seen only once. The CDR3 loop reads CASTGDRGLQPQHF. The CDR3 DNA reads TGTGCCAGCACTGGGGACAGGGGGTTACAGCCCCAGCATTTT. The V and J genes are TRBV28 and TRBJ1-5, with TRBD1 identical over 11 bases. J was trimmed by 7 bases and V by 7 bases; bases with no gene match: 6. Germline lookup yields CDR1 MDHEN and CDR2 SYDVKM. This CDR3 is built from 14 residues.

The chain carries TRBV6-1 and TRBJ2-1; D perhaps matches TRBD2 (6 bases). The germline V and J ends were trimmed by 1 base and 10 bases, with 14 bases remaining between them. Germline values: CDR1 MNHNS, CDR2 SASEGT. The CDR3 is 14 amino acids. CDR3 in DNA: TGTGCCAGCAGTGAAGAGGAGGGCCTGGGGGAGCAGTTCTTC. Encoded protein: CASSEEEGLGEQFF.

CDR3 DNA: TGTGCCAGCAGCTTAGATGGGAGGGCACGGGAGACCCAGTACTTC. It encodes CASSLDGRARETQYF. The chain couples TRBV11-2 to TRBJ2-5; 7 positions agree with TRBD2. CDR3 length equals 15 residues. V was pared by 0 bases and J by 5 bases, with 6 bases of the junction left unmatched. Per the germline V gene, CDR1 is SGHAT and CDR2 is FQNNGV.

With respect to this clone: This CDR3 is also generated by other DNA sequences in the sample. DNA of the CDR3: TGTGCCAGCAGTTCCGAACAGGTGAACACTGAAGCTTTCTTT. Its protein is CASSSEQVNTEAFF. The chain combines TRBV28 with TRBJ1-1, with D perhaps matching TRBD1 (5 bases). Germline loops: CDR1 MDHEN, CDR2 SYDVKM. CDR3 length equals 14 residues. Trimming took off 4 bases at V and 0 bases at J, with 9 bases between the two ends.

This chain joins TRBV5-1 and TRBJ2-7; maybe TRBD2 (5 bases). Germline lookup yields CDR1 SGHRS and CDR2 YFSETQ. CDR3 length: 13 amino acids. Trimming removed 0 bases from V and 9 bases from J, with 13 bases in between. The CDR3 DNA reads TGCGCCAGCAGCTTGGACGGGCCCCGGGGGCAGTACTTC. Translating it yields CASSLDGPRGQYF. Using reference TRBV5-1 and TRBJ2-7 for the parts outside the CDR3, the full variable domain is KAGVTQTPRYLIKTRGQQVTLSCSPISGHRSVSWYQQTPGQGLQFLFEYFSETQRNKGNFPGRFSGRQFSNSRSEMNVSTLELGDSALYLCASSLDGPRGQYFGPGTRLTVT.

This chain links TRBV5-1 with TRBJ2-3; D is perhaps TRBD2 (6 bases). CDR1 is SGHRS, CDR2 YFSETQ, per germline. This CDR3 has 16 residues. V dropped 5 bases and J dropped 1 base, with 17 bases sitting between them. The CDR3 spells CASRPGLTGGTDTQYF. The CDR3 coding sequence is TGCGCCAGCAGACCAGGACTCACGGGGGGCACAGATACGCAGTATTTT.

The rearrangement links TRBV13 to TRBJ2-5, with unresolved D. The J call may be incorrect, as the DNA end agrees better with TRBJ2-7. CDR1 and CDR2 (germline): PRHDT, FYEKMQ (reference sequence). The CDR3 sequence is 15 residues long. The DNA of the CDR3 is TGTGCCAGCAGCCCCTACTCTCTAAGCTCCTACGAGCAGTACTTC. Its protein product is CASSPYSLSSYEQYF.

The CDR3 region has the DNA TGTGCCACCAGCAGAGATTCCGGGGAGCAGTACTTC. Its protein is CATSRDSGEQYF. The chain combines TRBV15 with TRBJ2-7; D ambiguous. Germline V gives CDR1 LNHNV, CDR2 YYDKDF (reference sequence). Trimming pared 0 bases from V and 7 bases from J, leaving 7 bases between. The CDR3 contains 12 residues.

The chain joins TRBV11-2 to TRBJ2-2; the match to TRBD2 covers 8 bases. Trimming took 4 bases from V and 3 from J; bases not matched to a gene: 10. This CDR3 contains 17 residues. Germline CDR1 is SGHAT and CDR2 is FQNNGV. The DNA for the CDR3 is TGTGCCAGCAGCTCCGCCGGGACTAGACAGGACACCGGGGAGCTGTTTTTT. This codes for CASSSAGTRQDTGELFF.

This rearrangement joins TRBV5-1 to TRBJ1-1, with D tentatively TRBD1 (6 bases). The ends were cut back, 0 bases at V and 4 bases at J, with 13 bases in the middle. The CDR3 length is 15 residues. The V gene's germline CDR1 is SGHRS and CDR2 YFSETQ. The DNA for the CDR3 is TGCGCCAGCAGCTTGGAGGGGGATAGGGGCACTGAAGCTTTCTTT. Protein product: CASSLEGDRGTEAFF.